The 5 T cell receptor beta chains given below trace back to one sample, sequenced in a study of early stage breast cancer tumors. The table came from immunoSEQ multiplex PCR; TCRdb's copy has only in-frame clones and leaves some out. The sample has approximately 7,400 clones, around 60% seen once; the top ten hold more than 6.5%. Sequencing was carried out using breast tumor tissue. The receptors stem from a person aged 65 to 85 with breast cancer.

The V and J genes are TRBV2 and TRBJ2-7; weak D call: TRBD2 (7 bases). Trimming stripped 11 bases from V and 0 bases from J, with 11 bases between. Germline V gene lookup returns CDR1 SNHLY and CDR2 FYNNEI. The CDR3 consists of 12 residues. CDR3 protein: CAGGGNSYEQYF. The CDR3 DNA is TGTGCCGGGGGGGGCAACTCCTACGAGCAGTACTTC.

The V and J genes are TRBV4-1 and TRBJ1-2; D is perhaps TRBD1 (5 bases). Trimming took 1 base from V and 2 from J, leaving 8 bases between them. This CDR3 spans 14 amino acids. Per the germline V gene, CDR1 is MGHRA and CDR2 is YSYEKL. CDR3 nucleotide sequence: TGCGCCAGCAGCCAAGTTGCAGGGAACTATGGCTACACCTTC. This encodes CASSQVAGNYGYTF.

A few counts support this clone. The genes are TRBV19 and TRBJ1-2; maybe TRBD1 (5 bases). Trimming took off 5 bases at V and 2 bases at J, with 6 bases between the two ends. Germline V gene sequence: CDR1 LNHDA, CDR2 SQIVND (reference sequence). The CDR3 length is 12 residues. The CDR3 is CASSGQNYGYTF. CDR3 in DNA: TGTGCCAGTAGTGGACAAAACTATGGCTACACCTTC.

This chain joins TRBV29-1 and TRBJ1-1; TRBD1 aligns across 9 bases. CDR3 length: 12 residues. Per the germline V gene, CDR1 is SQVTM and CDR2 is ANQGSEA. V shed 5 bases, J shed 5 bases, and the junction held 3 bases outside the gene matches. CDR3 protein: CSVYRGQTEAFF. As DNA, the CDR3 is TGCAGCGTTTACAGGGGGCAAACTGAAGCTTTCTTT.

The rearrangement links TRBV5-4 to TRBJ2-5, with 9 bases identical to TRBD1. The J call is uncertain, as TRBJ2-7 better fits the DNA end. CDR3 length: 15 amino acids. Germline V CDR1 and CDR2: SGHNT, YYREEE (reference sequence). CDR3 sequence: CASSAPGDRVYEQYF. The CDR3 nucleotides are TGTGCCAGCAGCGCCCCGGGGGACAGGGTGTACGAGCAGTACTTC.